This T cell receptor beta chain was sequenced in a study of T cells expressing NK-cell markers. Notes on the study in general: More than five donors showed dominant NKG2C+ clonotypes comprising about 1.0-7.0% of their CD8+ T cells. Expanded NKG2C+ T cell clones had unclear HCMV specificity.

Notes on this clonotype: The antigen is not known.

TCRdb processed the 5' RACE reads again and assigns one entry to each CDR3 protein, with no DNA. Here the sample table reports fewer than 400,000 distinct CDR3 sequences. The CDR3 spans 14 residues. Germline values: CDR1 SGHDT, CDR2 YYEEEE. The sequence was collected from a man aged 18 to 70 in good health. The chain combines TRBV5-6 with TRBJ2-7; without DNA, the TCRdb call of TRBD2 cannot be checked. The sequencing sample was made of blood T cells: a sorted CD56 or NKG2C T cell subset, CD4+ or CD8+ T cells, or bulk PBMC T cells (not recorded which). CDR3 sequence reads: CASSYQPGPYEQYF.